This T cell receptor (beta chain) was sequenced in a study of siplizumab effects on memory and regulatory T cells. Study-level findings and limits: Only a minority of proliferating CD4+ or CD8+ clones had an assignable naive or memory phenotype, with roughly 80-97% lacking one. Reactions containing siplizumab showed mappable alloreactive CD4+ clones averaging 68.8% Treg-derived, versus approximately 28% in controls. Siplizumab led to significantly less abundant alloreactive sequences that could be traced back to unstimulated CD4+ memory cells. The authors mapped only a minor fraction of alloreactive clones to unstimulated subsets.

Method: immunoSEQ multiplex PCR; TCRdb's copy keeps in-frame clones and lacks some. The profile shows about 100,000 clones, 94% of them singletons. With respect to this clone: Its antigen is currently unknown.

Unmatched junction bases numbered 9, after V lost 5 bases and J lost 7 bases. Germline V gives CDR1 LNHDA, CDR2 SQIVND (reference sequence). CDR3 length equals 14 residues. The genes are TRBV19 and TRBJ2-5; the match to TRBD1 covers 8 bases. Sequenced sample: non-Treg CD4+ T cells sorted from blood. The clonotype comes from a human donor in good health. The CDR3 loop is CASSVRQGAATQYF. DNA for the CDR3: TGTGCCAGTAGTGTACGCCAGGGGGCTGCGACCCAGTACTTC.